This is a list of T cell receptor beta chains from one sample in a study of cytomegalovirus exposure and HLA in healthy donors. The table came from immunoSEQ multiplex PCR; TCRdb's copy has only in-frame clones and leaves some out. This table has 110,000 or so clones, around 95% appearing once. The sequencing sample was made of PBMCs. These receptors came from a woman aged 18-30 years in good health and CMV-seronegative. Each CDR3 is given with its conserved first and last residue. The order of the fields is D gene, V gene, clone size, J gene, CDR3 DNA, CDR3 protein. D genes are given only for firm matches. Part of the rows lack a size; the others show once, few, many or a class for expanded clones.

d_call: TRBD2
v_call: TRBV7-3
clone_size: NA
j_call: TRBJ2-7
cdr3_nt: TGTGCCAGCGTGGGGGGGGCCTACGAGCAGTACTTC
cdr3_aa: CASVGGAYEQYF

d_call: TRBD1
v_call: TRBV11-2
clone_size: NA
j_call: TRBJ1-5
cdr3_nt: TGTGCCAGCAGCCCGGGACAGGGAGTATATAGCAATCAGCCCCAGCATTTT
cdr3_aa: CASSPGQGVYSNQPQHF

d_call: TRBD1
v_call: TRBV15
clone_size: NA
j_call: TRBJ2-4
cdr3_nt: TGTGCCACCAGCAGAGATCAAGCGACAGGGGGCAACATTCAGTACTTC
cdr3_aa: CATSRDQATGGNIQYF

d_call: TRBD2
v_call: TRBV6-6
clone_size: NA
j_call: TRBJ2-3
cdr3_nt: TGTGCCAGCAGCCTCGGGACTAGCGGGGGGGGAGATACGCAGTATTTT
cdr3_aa: CASSLGTSGGGDTQYF

d_call: NA
v_call: TRBV15
clone_size: NA
j_call: TRBJ2-7
cdr3_nt: TGTGCCACCAGCACCAGGGATAGCTCCTACGAGCAGTACTTC
cdr3_aa: CATSTRDSSYEQYF

d_call: NA
v_call: TRBV4-3
clone_size: NA
j_call: TRBJ1-6
cdr3_nt: TGCGCCAGCAGCCAAGAGTGGCAGGGTGGAAATTCACCCCTCCACTTT
cdr3_aa: CASSQEWQGGNSPLHF

d_call: NA
v_call: TRBV2
clone_size: NA
j_call: TRBJ1-1
cdr3_nt: TGTGCCAGAACCAGGGAAGCTTTCTTT
cdr3_aa: CARTREAFF

d_call: NA
v_call: TRBV2
clone_size: NA
j_call: TRBJ1-1
cdr3_nt: TGTGCCAGCAGGGGGGACGGGGGGGGAACTGAAGCTTTCTTT
cdr3_aa: CASRGDGGGTEAFF

d_call: NA
v_call: TRBV7-9
clone_size: NA
j_call: TRBJ2-5
cdr3_nt: TGTGCCAGCACCCTTTCTTCTATGGGGGCGGCAGAGACCCAGTACTTC
cdr3_aa: CASTLSSMGAAETQYF

d_call: NA
v_call: TRBV19
clone_size: NA
j_call: TRBJ1-5
cdr3_nt: TGTGCCAGTAGTATGTGGGAGGTTCAGCCCCAGCATTTT
cdr3_aa: CASSMWEVQPQHF

d_call: TRBD1
v_call: TRBV27
clone_size: NA
j_call: TRBJ1-2
cdr3_nt: TGTGCCAGCAGTTTATATCAGACAGGGGGCATCTATGGCTACACCTTC
cdr3_aa: CASSLYQTGGIYGYTF

d_call: NA
v_call: TRBV18
clone_size: NA
j_call: TRBJ2-1
cdr3_nt: TGTGCCAGCTCACCGGAGGCAGGTCCTGGTGAGCAGTTCTTC
cdr3_aa: CASSPEAGPGEQFF

d_call: TRBD1
v_call: TRBV5-1
clone_size: NA
j_call: TRBJ1-2
cdr3_nt: TGCGCCAGCAGCTTGGCACAGGGGGCAACTAATGGCTACACCTTC
cdr3_aa: CASSLAQGATNGYTF

d_call: NA
v_call: TRBV5-4
clone_size: NA
j_call: TRBJ1-1
cdr3_nt: TGTGCCAGCAGCCTGGCGGCAGGGGACACTGAAGCTTTCTTT
cdr3_aa: CASSLAAGDTEAFF

d_call: TRBD2
v_call: TRBV5-6
clone_size: once
j_call: TRBJ2-7
cdr3_nt: TGTGCCAGCAGCATAGCGGGGGCCCTAAGCTCCTACGAGCAGTACTTC
cdr3_aa: CASSIAGALSSYEQYF

d_call: TRBD2
v_call: TRBV6-1
clone_size: NA
j_call: TRBJ2-7
cdr3_nt: TGTGCCAGCTACTCGACTAGCGGGGGGTCCTACGAGCAGTACTTC
cdr3_aa: CASYSTSGGSYEQYF

d_call: TRBD1
v_call: TRBV4-3
clone_size: NA
j_call: TRBJ1-2
cdr3_nt: TGCGCCAGCAGCCAAGATTTAGGACAGGGGGCGAGTGGAAATGGCTACACCTTC
cdr3_aa: CASSQDLGQGASGNGYTF

d_call: NA
v_call: TRBV14
clone_size: NA
j_call: TRBJ2-1
cdr3_nt: TGTGCCAGCAGGCCCAACCGCGGCGGGTCCTACAATGAGCAGTTCTTC
cdr3_aa: CASRPNRGGSYNEQFF

d_call: NA
v_call: TRBV4-3
clone_size: NA
j_call: TRBJ1-2
cdr3_nt: TGCGCCAGCAGCCAAGATTTGGCGGGACGTAGTTTCTATGGCTACACCTTC
cdr3_aa: CASSQDLAGRSFYGYTF

d_call: NA
v_call: TRBV5-5
clone_size: NA
j_call: TRBJ1-1
cdr3_nt: TGTGCCAGCAGCTTGGGAGGGATGAACACTGAAGCTTTCTTT
cdr3_aa: CASSLGGMNTEAFF

d_call: NA
v_call: TRBV4-3
clone_size: NA
j_call: TRBJ2-1
cdr3_nt: TGCGCCAGCAGCCAAGATGGGCGGGGCAATGAGCAGTTCTTC
cdr3_aa: CASSQDGRGNEQFF

d_call: TRBD2
v_call: TRBV7-2
clone_size: NA
j_call: TRBJ2-3
cdr3_nt: TGTGCCAGCAGCTTGGGGACTAGCGGGGGTCCATCGGATACGCAGTATTTT
cdr3_aa: CASSLGTSGGPSDTQYF

d_call: NA
v_call: TRBV7-2
clone_size: NA
j_call: TRBJ1-1
cdr3_nt: TGTGCCAGCAGCTTATGGGGCGGCTTGAACACTGAAGCTTTCTTT
cdr3_aa: CASSLWGGLNTEAFF

d_call: TRBD2
v_call: TRBV9
clone_size: NA
j_call: TRBJ2-1
cdr3_nt: TGTGCCAGCAGCGCCGAGGGGAGCGGGGGTAGGAATGAGCAGTTCTTC
cdr3_aa: CASSAEGSGGRNEQFF

d_call: NA
v_call: TRBV6-1
clone_size: once
j_call: TRBJ2-7
cdr3_nt: TGTGCCGAGGGGGTGGGCTCCTACGAGCAGTACTTC
cdr3_aa: CAEGVGSYEQYF

d_call: NA
v_call: TRBV6-1
clone_size: NA
j_call: TRBJ2-5
cdr3_nt: TGTGCCAGCAGTGAAGCTCAGAGGAAAAAAGAGACCCAGTACTTC
cdr3_aa: CASSEAQRKKETQYF

d_call: TRBD1
v_call: TRBV28
clone_size: NA
j_call: TRBJ2-2
cdr3_nt: TGTGCCAGCAGTGGACAGGGATATACCGGGGAGCTGTTTTTT
cdr3_aa: CASSGQGYTGELFF

d_call: TRBD1
v_call: TRBV6-5
clone_size: once
j_call: TRBJ1-1
cdr3_nt: TGTGCCAGCAGCCGGACGACAGGGGGGAACACTGAAGCTTTCTTT
cdr3_aa: CASSRTTGGNTEAFF

d_call: TRBD1
v_call: TRBV5-8
clone_size: NA
j_call: TRBJ1-4
cdr3_nt: TGTGCCAGCAGCCTTATCCGGGACAGGGCCGAAAAACTGTTTTTT
cdr3_aa: CASSLIRDRAEKLFF

d_call: NA
v_call: TRBV28
clone_size: NA
j_call: TRBJ1-5
cdr3_nt: TGTGCCGCCGGTCGGAGCAATCAGCCCCAGCATTTT
cdr3_aa: CAAGRSNQPQHF

d_call: TRBD1
v_call: TRBV18
clone_size: few
j_call: TRBJ2-7
cdr3_nt: TGTGCCAGCTCAAACGGACAGGCCTACGAGCAGTACTTC
cdr3_aa: CASSNGQAYEQYF

d_call: TRBD2
v_call: TRBV7-6
clone_size: once
j_call: TRBJ2-5
cdr3_nt: TGTGCCAGCAGCTTAGCGTTAGCGGGCCCGGAGACCCAGTACTTC
cdr3_aa: CASSLALAGPETQYF

d_call: NA
v_call: TRBV6-1
clone_size: NA
j_call: TRBJ2-7
cdr3_nt: TGTGCCAGCAGCGCGCCCTCCTACGAGCAGTACTTC
cdr3_aa: CASSAPSYEQYF